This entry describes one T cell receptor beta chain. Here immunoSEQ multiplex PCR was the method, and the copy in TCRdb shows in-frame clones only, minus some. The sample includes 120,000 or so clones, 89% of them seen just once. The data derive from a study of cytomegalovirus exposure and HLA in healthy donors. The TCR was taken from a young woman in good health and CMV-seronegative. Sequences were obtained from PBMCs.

The CDR3 DNA sequence: TGTGCCAGCAGCAAACCCGGGACAGGGAATGGGGAGACCCAGTACTTC. This codes for CASSKPGTGNGETQYF. The chain uses TRBV5-4 and TRBJ2-5; 9 nucleotides agree with TRBD1. Germline V gene sequence: CDR1 SGHNT, CDR2 YYREEE (reference sequence). CDR3 size: 16 residues. Trimming at V came to 4 bases and at J to 5 bases, leaving 12 bases not matched to a gene.